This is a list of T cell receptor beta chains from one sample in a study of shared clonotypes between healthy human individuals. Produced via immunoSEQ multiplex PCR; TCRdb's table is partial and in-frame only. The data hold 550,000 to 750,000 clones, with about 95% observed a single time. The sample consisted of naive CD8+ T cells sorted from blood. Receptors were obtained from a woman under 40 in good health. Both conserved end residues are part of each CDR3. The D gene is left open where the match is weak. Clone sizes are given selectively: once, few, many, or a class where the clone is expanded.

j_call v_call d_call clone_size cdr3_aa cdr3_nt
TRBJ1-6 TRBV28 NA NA CASSWIDGAGPNNSPLHF TGTGCCAGCAGCTGGATCGATGGAGCGGGGCCCAATAATTCACCCCTCCACTTT
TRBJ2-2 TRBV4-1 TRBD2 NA CASSQATSGRNGELFF TGCGCCAGCAGCCAGGCGACTAGCGGGAGGAACGGGGAGCTGTTTTTT
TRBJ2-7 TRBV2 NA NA CASVRWAENYEQYF TGTGCCAGCGTGAGATGGGCAGAGAACTACGAGCAGTACTTC
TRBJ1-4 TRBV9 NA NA CASSYEGSGGGGSIREKLFF TGTGCCAGCAGCTACGAAGGGTCCGGGGGCGGAGGTTCGATCAGAGAAAAACTGTTTTTT
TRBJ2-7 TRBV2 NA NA CASSESAPYEQYF TGTGCCAGCAGTGAAAGCGCTCCCTACGAGCAGTACTTC
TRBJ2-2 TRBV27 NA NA CASSLSPGWDGELFF TGTGCCAGCAGTTTAAGTCCCGGGTGGGACGGGGAGCTGTTTTTT
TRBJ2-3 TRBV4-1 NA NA CASSQVVGFVGSDTQYF TGCGCCAGCAGCCAAGTGGTCGGGTTTGTAGGCTCGGATACGCAGTATTTT
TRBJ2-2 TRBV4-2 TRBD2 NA CASSQIAGVVTGELFF TGTGCCAGCAGCCAGATAGCGGGAGTAGTCACCGGGGAGCTGTTTTTT
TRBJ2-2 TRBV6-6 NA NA CASSDPEHPNTGELFF TGTGCCAGCTCCGATCCTGAACATCCGAACACCGGGGAGCTGTTTTTT
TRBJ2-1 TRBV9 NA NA CASSVVQGTYNEQFF TGTGCCAGCAGCGTAGTACAGGGAACCTACAATGAGCAGTTCTTC
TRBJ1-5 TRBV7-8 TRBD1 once CASSAATGGNQPQHF TGTGCCAGCAGCGCGGCGACAGGGGGCAATCAGCCCCAGCATTTT
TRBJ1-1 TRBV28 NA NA CASSFKVTEAFF TGTGCCAGCAGTTTTAAGGTCACTGAAGCTTTCTTT
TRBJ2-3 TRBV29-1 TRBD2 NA CSVAGGRVPDTQYF TGCAGCGTCGCGGGCGGGAGGGTTCCAGATACGCAGTATTTT
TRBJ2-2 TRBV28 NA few CASTFSGQYLTGELFF TGTGCCAGCACCTTTTCCGGACAGTATCTCACCGGGGAGCTGTTTTTT
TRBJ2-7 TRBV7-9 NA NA CASSDSSSYEQYF TGTGCCTCCTCGGACAGTAGCTCCTACGAGCAGTACTTC
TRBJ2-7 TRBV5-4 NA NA CASSSQSYEQYF TGTGCCAGCAGCTCGCAGTCCTACGAGCAGTACTTC
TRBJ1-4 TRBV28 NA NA CASNVGTTGRNEKLFF TGTGCCAGCAATGTCGGCACGACAGGCCGTAATGAAAAACTGTTTTTT
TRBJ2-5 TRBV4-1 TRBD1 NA CASSQDPGGAKTQYF TGCGCCAGCAGCCAAGACCCAGGGGGCGCGAAGACCCAGTACTTC
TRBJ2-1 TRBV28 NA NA CASSLGNNEQFF TGTGCCAGCAGTTTAGGCAACAATGAGCAGTTCTTC
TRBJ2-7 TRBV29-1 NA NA CSVDGGRGLYEQYF TGCAGCGTTGATGGTGGCAGGGGACTCTACGAGCAGTACTTC
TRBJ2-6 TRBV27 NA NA CASSSSPFGANVLTF TGTGCCAGCAGTTCCTCCCCCTTTGGGGCCAACGTCCTGACTTTC
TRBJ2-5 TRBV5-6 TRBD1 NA CASSSGTGTQETQYF TGTGCCAGCAGCTCGGGGACAGGGACTCAAGAGACCCAGTACTTC
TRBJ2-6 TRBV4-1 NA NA CASSQDPYSGGGANVLTF TGCGCCAGCAGCCAAGATCCATACTCGGGCGGTGGGGCCAACGTCCTGACTTTC
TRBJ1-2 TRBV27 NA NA CASSAGRSNDYGYTF TGTGCCAGCAGCGCCGGACGGAGTAACGACTATGGCTACACCTTC
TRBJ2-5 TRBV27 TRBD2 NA CASSFTGGAFAAQYF TGTGCCAGCAGTTTCACGGGAGGGGCCTTTGCGGCCCAGTACTTC